A single TCR beta chain is shown here with its context. The clone's antigen remains unknown. No base qualities exist here, and no much larger clone lies one base off it. Including the terminal cysteine and phenylalanine, the CDR3 comprises 14 residues. The CDR3 DNA has 42 bases and is translated from base 1. V is shortened by 2 bases, J by 1 base, and the region joining them spans 8 bases. Per the germline V gene, SGHTA is the CDR1 and FQGNSA is the CDR2. The sample is drawn from a study of cytomegalovirus exposure and HLA in healthy donors (dated by TCRdb to about 2017). In the study overall: In an earlier analysis of 587 of the donors, around 300 Gb of sequence data and 90 million to 120 million unique TCR beta sequences from 180 million or so T cells were reported. Around 320 gigabases of sequencing data and tens of millions of unique TCR sequences were included in an early release covering around 600 HLA-typed donors. Of the 350 to 400 genotyped donors, over 70% fell in the genetic ancestry cluster associated with self-reported Caucasian donors. The study was designed to test whether signatures of past pathogen exposure could be identified by cataloging public T cell receptors. The study profiled the T cell repertoires of 550 to 700 subjects by immunosequencing and related them to cytomegalovirus serostatus. In addition to the first cohort of roughly 670 subjects, a separate validation cohort of about 120 different subjects was used. To predict cytomegalovirus infection status, the study combined high-throughput TCR immunosequencing, statistical association of individual TCRs with disease status, and machine learning. A later analysis re-examined previously published TCR beta repertoires from just over 650 donors and added high-resolution HLA genotyping to investigate patterns of TCR occurrence. Rather than using new phenotypic data, the later analysis identified candidate immune exposures from TCR beta sequences and from how often those sequences occurred across donors. An earlier analysis of nearly 600 of the donors applied high-throughput TCR beta sequencing to assess whether each TCR beta V gene segment acted as functional or pseudogenic. Donor age, sex, ethnicity and CMV serostatus were compiled alongside the repertoire data. Genome-wide SNP genotypes for about 55% of the roughly 670 donors were used in a later genetic analysis, which treated that subset as a discovery cohort. Every discovery cohort repertoire had been produced on one sequencing platform. Both class I and class II loci were covered by HLA typing, at four-digit resolution. The number of typed donors differed by locus: about 620-640 for A, B, C, DRB1 and DQB1; 500 to 550 for DQA1; approximately 600 for DPA1; and roughly 490 for DPB1. Four to six DR-DQ haplotypes were handled as single units for association and clustering because linkage in the cohort was strong. Across 300 to 500 genotyped donors of the cohort, an average of roughly 230,000 unique TCR beta nucleotide sequences per donor were sequenced, and 15% to 20% of those sequences were non-productive. Broader findings and caveats from the paper: In a later analysis, HLA-associated TCR beta chains were found to be more clonally expanded and to have lower generation probabilities than equally common non-associated chains. When HLA alleles, especially DR and DQ, strongly co-occurred, attributing TCR associations to individual alleles was difficult. V-gene and J-gene trimming of TCR beta chains was associated with a missense DCLRE1C variant in a later genetic analysis, and the association was replicated in an independent cohort. In both the original and validation cohorts, the classifier was reported to diagnose cytomegalovirus status with high specificity and sensitivity. Across donors, most TCR sequences were observed very rarely, whereas some public TCRs were present in many individuals. Several of the top co-occurrence clusters appeared to be linked to parvovirus B19, influenza, CMV and Epstein-Barr virus, according to a later analysis. According to the authors, the approach could potentially be generalized to other disease states and immunological phenotypes. According to a later genetic analysis, donors in an Asian-associated ancestry cluster had fewer N-insertions in productive TCRs than the approximately 690-donor mean. The sequencing pipeline was judged likely to have produced a cluster of highly shared sequence variants as a technical artifact. Roughly 17 rarely observed V segments, including chromosome 9 orphons, were excluded from the earlier analysis of almost 600 of the donors because counts were too low. In a later analysis, most CMV-associated TCR beta chains were found to appear HLA-restricted, with HLA associations seemingly driven largely by CMV exposure. An earlier analysis of around 500 of the donors showed that most TCR beta V segments appeared in productive rearrangements either about 87% or about 30% of the time, which broadly matched IMGT annotations. In vitro tests confirmed that a few of the cytomegalovirus-associated TCR beta chains recognize cytomegalovirus antigens. Because some donors lacked HLA typing at each locus, the association tests relied only on the typed subset. A further reported finding was that TCR beta sequences accurately predicted the HLA-A and HLA-B alleles for most subjects in the first cohort. In a later analysis, TCR association rates were found to vary across HLA loci, with the most associated TCRs seen for DRB1 alleles and the fewest for HLA-C alleles. In the study, some 160 TCR beta chains were listed as associated with cytomegalovirus. Linkage disequilibrium might explain the correlated functional status among segregating V segments, but an unknown experimental factor could not be ruled out. Some IMGT-functional V segments, including TRBV6-2 and TRBV6-3, could not be distinguished by the 87-base-pair reads and were therefore excluded. For the cohort, immune exposure information was limited to CMV serostatus. Presence/absence analyses assumed roughly uniform sequencing depth across donors, an assumption that may not hold. In a later analysis, around 15,000 TCR beta sequences were associated with specific HLA alleles at a false discovery rate of 0.05. In this cohort, only TCR beta chains were sequenced, and detectable features were limited by the absence of alpha or paired-chain data.

The cohort consisted of 650 to 700 healthy bone marrow donors. All cohort members were sampled while nominally healthy, although unrecorded immune exposures were likely present. The donor tested CMV seronegative and was one of the 352 seronegative cohort members. Each donor provided a peripheral blood sample, and peripheral blood mononuclear cells were used for TCR beta sequencing. Genomic DNA extraction from the blood cell samples was performed with the Qiagen DNeasy Blood Extraction Kit. The method behind the library was the immunoSEQ multiplex PCR assay. The multiplex PCR relied on a mix of 60 forward primers for TCR Vbeta segments and 13 reverse primers for TCR Jbeta segments. A multiplex PCR assay on genomic DNA amplified the CDR3 region of rearranged TCR beta genes. The amplified TCR beta libraries were sequenced on the Illumina HiSeq System as 87-base-pair reads. Concerning the study's data processing: A later analysis counted 75 million to 100 million unique TCR beta chains across the 700 or so repertoires, and some 12 million of these chains were shared by at least two donors. A nearest-neighbor algorithm error-corrected the raw reads and collapsed the reads into unique sequences, merging closely related sequences to remove PCR and sequencing errors. V, D and J gene segments were assigned by aligning CDR3 sequences to IMGT reference sequences. For a sequence to be retained, a match of at least six nucleotides to both a V gene segment and a J gene segment was required. Rearrangements were classified as productive when the CDR3 lacked stop codons and remained in frame with V and J, and all other rearrangements were classified as non-productive. CDR3 was defined by IMGT convention, running from the second conserved V-encoded cysteine to the conserved J-encoded phenylalanine. The earlier analysis of 587 of the donors excluded sequences that lacked an unambiguous match to a single V gene segment. An earlier analysis of 500 to 700 of the donors classified V segments as functional when productive rearrangements were above 56.7% and as segregating when the standard deviation between donors was above 5%. A statistical classification framework was built for diagnosing cytomegalovirus status from the catalog of TCR beta chain sequences. In a later analysis, TCR nucleotide sequences were compared against IMGT/GENE-DB human TR gene sequences so that V and J genes could be assigned. The TCRdist pipeline was used in a later analysis to assign CDR3 sequences and most-parsimonious VDJ recombination scenarios. In a later analysis, every TCR beta chain was defined by the combination of its CDR3 amino acid sequence and its V-gene family, and reads without a unique V-gene family were dropped. As a way to deal with suspected cross-contamination and a sequencing artifact, a later analysis dropped 450 to 600 nucleotide sequences that were highly shared and had low generation probability. A later analysis calculated a clonal expansion index for each public chain from normalized within-repertoire ranks of inferred template counts. In a later analysis, generation probabilities were computed using a VDJ recombination model fitted to out-of-frame rearrangements, and the results were checked against IGoR. In a later analysis, hypergeometric tests were used to score TCR-TCR, TCR-HLA and TCR-CMV co-occurrence, with a repertoire-size bias correction applied to TCR pairs. False discovery rates were estimated in a later analysis by permuting HLA or CMV assignments 20 times. In a later analysis, co-occurring TCRs were grouped using DBSCAN, and TCRdist sequence similarity was added for clustering within HLA-allele-positive subsets. For co-occurrence clustering, repertoires with fewer than 30,000 or more than 120,000 public chains were excluded, along with about five repertoires with anomalous nucleotide sharing. TCRdb took this table from immuneACCESS and kept in-frame rearrangements with V and J called. Such tables lack part of the clones; where checked against another copy, unresolved V genes explain under half of the gap, and the rest is unexplained. V and J calls and clone size are as listed in that table; D and trimming were resolved from the DNA. The table for this sample lists 150,000 or so clones; roughly 85% of them were counted only once. Less than 2.5% of the sample belongs to the ten largest clones.

The source is a young woman in good health and CMV-seronegative. Material for sequencing was PBMCs. The chain joins TRBV7-2 to TRBJ1-1, with the identity of the D gene unclear. The DNA reads as follows: TGTGCCAGCAGCTTAAGGCGGGGGAACACTGAAGCTTTCTTT. Its product reads: CASSLRRGNTEAFF.